The source of this T cell receptor beta chain is a study of cytomegalovirus exposure and HLA in healthy donors. Repertoires were generated with immunoSEQ multiplex PCR, while TCRdb's copy carries only in-frame clones and drops some. Of 100,000 to 150,000 clones listed, around 94% are singletons. V lost 5 bases and J lost 0, with 13 bases in between. The CDR3 runs 15 residues. Looked up from germline, CDR1 is SGHTA and CDR2 is FQGTGA. Comment on this clone: Its target is not known.

Study-wide results and caveats: Reports indicated that the classifier achieved high specificity and sensitivity in diagnosing cytomegalovirus status.

This clonotype was sampled from a woman aged 18-29 years in good health and CMV-seronegative. Sequences were obtained from PBMCs. V gene TRBV7-3 combines with J gene TRBJ1-1, with D possibly being TRBD1 (5 bases). CDR3 in amino acids: CASSNRGGMNTEAFF. The CDR3, as DNA: TGTGCCAGCAGCAACCGCGGGGGGATGAACACTGAAGCTTTCTTT.